This T cell receptor (beta chain) was found in a study of OX40 agonist ivuxolimab in advanced cancers. Across the study: Earlier treatment with anti-PD-1, anti-PD-L1 or anti-CTLA-4 was permitted, and 35% to 45% had received some.

CDR3 length: 14 residues. The germline V gene encodes CDR1 SGHDT and CDR2 YYEEEE. Trimming pared 4 bases from V and 3 bases from J, leaving 11 bases between. Only in-frame clones appear in the TCRdb table, and some are missing; sequencing was by immunoSEQ multiplex PCR. This table has about 70,000 clones, 89% appearing once. Points on this clone: Its matching antigen is unknown.

Study-level findings and limits: Part of the nonresponder group also had normalized T-cell clonal expansion that was low. There was clonal expansion of CD4+ and CD8+ blood T cells by week 6 at 0.1 to 3.0 mg/kg.

V usage is TRBV5-6 and J usage is TRBJ1-5, with D possibly matching TRBD1 (5 bases). The sequencing used CD4+ or CD8+ T cells sorted from blood, collected in a trial of the OX40 agonist ivuxolimab. The clonotype was recovered from an adult with an advanced solid tumor such as melanoma, head and neck, liver or kidney cancer. CDR3 DNA sequence: TGTGCCAGCAGCCCCCGGGGCCTCAATCAGCCCCAGCATTTT. It encodes CASSPRGLNQPQHF. The full variable domain, its missing parts supplied by reference TRBV5-6 and TRBJ1-5, is DAGVTQSPTHLIKTRGQQVTLRCSPKSGHDTVSWYQQALGQGPQFIFQYYEEEERQRGNFPDRFSGHQFPNYSSELNVNALLLGDSALYLCASSPRGLNQPQHFGDGTRLSIL.